This T cell receptor beta chain was found in a study of T cells after yellow fever vaccination. Notes on the study in general: Among primary-vaccination clones, most reappeared after the booster, at about 95% for CD4 and around 90% for CD8.

V trimming: 7 bases; J trimming: 4 bases; junction bases outside the gene matches: 7. The germline gives CDR1 SGHTA, CDR2 FQGNSA. This CDR3 is 14 amino acids long. TCRdb recomputed calls from the 5' RACE reads with MiXCR, one row per CDR3 protein. The sample lists some 300,000 distinct CDR3 sequences, under 9% occurring once. About this clonotype: Its antigen remains unidentified.

The specimen was CD4+ T cells sorted from PBMCs, collected 5 days after the yellow fever booster vaccination. V usage is TRBV7-2 and J usage is TRBJ1-1; 9 nucleotides align to TRBD1. This receptor was taken from a man aged 18 to 29 who received the YFV17D yellow fever vaccine. CDR3 DNA: TGTGCCAGCACCAGAAACAGGGGGCTCACTGAAGCTTTCTTT. This gives the protein CASTRNRGLTEAFF.